The 25 T cell receptor beta chains listed next were all sequenced from one sample in a study of shared clonotypes between healthy human individuals. Naivety among CD8 cells was defined by CD45RO negativity and positive CCR7 selection, thereby excluding terminally differentiated effector memory CD45RA+ cells. The assay was immunoSEQ multiplex PCR, and TCRdb's table has in-frame clones only and misses some. The sample records almost 700,000 clones, under 95% being singletons. Sequences were obtained from naive CD8+ T cells sorted from blood. All receptors derive from a man aged 25 to 45 in good health.

The CDR3: CASSPDGVAGNQPQHF. Here the CDR3 DNA reads TGTGCCAGCAGCCCGGATGGGGTGGCGGGCAATCAGCCCCAGCATTTT. The chain recombines TRBV11-2 with TRBJ1-5, with D unresolved. The CDR3 spans 16 residues. Trimming stripped 5 bases from V and 2 bases from J, with 16 bases between. Germline CDR1 is SGHAT and CDR2 is FQNNGV.

The V and J genes are TRBV7-2 and TRBJ1-5, with D unresolved. CDR1 is SGHTA and CDR2 is FQGNSA in the germline V gene. V was pared by 5 bases and J by 7 bases, with 12 bases between. This CDR3 is built from 13 residues. In nucleotides, the CDR3 is TGTGCCAGCAGCGGAACAATGCTACAGCCCCAGCATTTT. This translates into CASSGTMLQPQHF.

The rearrangement joins TRBV9 to TRBJ2-3; 10 nucleotides match TRBD1. The CDR3 contains 16 residues. After removal of 4 bases from V and 0 bases from J, the junction contained 5 bases not matched to a gene. Germline CDR1 and CDR2: SGDLS and YYNGEE. The CDR3 loop is CASSRQGALSTDTQYF. DNA for the CDR3: TGTGCCAGCAGCAGACAGGGGGCCCTTAGCACAGATACGCAGTATTTT.

The CDR3, as DNA: TGCGCCAGCAGCCGGGGACAGGGAGACACTGAAGCTTTCTTT. Protein sequence: CASSRGQGDTEAFF. The rearrangement uses TRBV4-1 and TRBJ1-1; 9 positions agree with TRBD1. V lost 4 bases, J lost 3 bases, and 3 bases stayed unmatched. The CDR3 totals 14 residues. Germline-derived CDR1 and CDR2 are MGHRA and YSYEKL.

The chain combines TRBV4-1 with TRBJ1-4; no clear D gene. The V end lost 3 bases, the J end lost 7 bases, and 9 bases lay between the germline ends. The CDR3 extends over 13 amino acids. CDR1 is MGHRA and CDR2 is YSYEKL in the germline V gene. The CDR3 region is CASSQGRSEKLFF. For the CDR3, the DNA is TGCGCCAGCAGCCAGGGAAGGAGTGAAAAACTGTTTTTT.

The gene calls are TRBV19 and TRBJ2-7, with 8 bases matching TRBD1. Germline-derived CDR1 and CDR2 are LNHDA and SQIVND (reference sequence). There are 16 residues in the CDR3. Trimming removed 5 bases from V and 0 bases from J; junction bases left unmatched: 9. CDR3 loop: CASSPKTGAYSYEQYF. CDR3 sequence (DNA): TGTGCCAGTAGTCCAAAGACAGGGGCCTACTCCTACGAGCAGTACTTC.

The V and J genes are TRBV7-2 and TRBJ2-1; 7 positions agree with TRBD2. Unmatched junction bases numbered 10, after V lost 5 bases and J lost 9 bases. Germline V lookup: CDR1 SGHTA, CDR2 FQGNSA. This CDR3 has 14 residues. CDR3 DNA: TGTGCCAGCAGCCCCGGACTAGTAATTACTGAGCAGTTCTTC. Protein: CASSPGLVITEQFF.

This chain uses TRBV11-2 with TRBJ2-7; 8 nucleotides match TRBD1. V shed 1 base and J 0 bases; nucleotides not matched to a gene: 11. Germline V CDR1 and CDR2: SGHAT, FQNNGV. The CDR3 sequence is 18 residues long. CDR3 amino acids: CASSLVGQGRSLSYEQYF. The CDR3 nucleotides are TGTGCCAGCAGCTTAGTTGGACAGGGCAGGTCCCTCTCCTACGAGCAGTACTTC.

V is TRBV9 and J is TRBJ2-3; D is unresolved. Trimming took off 0 bases at V and 2 bases at J, with 10 bases between the two ends. Germline lookup yields CDR1 SGDLS and CDR2 YYNGEE. This CDR3 region has 15 residues. CDR3 DNA sequence: TGTGCCAGCAGCGTAGAGCAGCTACCCACAGATACGCAGTATTTT. Its protein is CASSVEQLPTDTQYF.

Worth noting for this clone: This sample includes further DNA sequences coding for the same CDR3. The gene calls are TRBV27 and TRBJ2-7; 13 positions match TRBD2. The CDR3 is 15 residues long. J lost 6 bases, V lost 5 bases, and 7 bases had no gene match. The V gene's germline CDR1 is MNHEY and CDR2 SMNVEV (reference sequence). The chain's CDR3 is CASSPGLAGVREQYF. CDR3 in DNA: TGTGCCAGCAGTCCAGGACTAGCGGGAGTACGCGAGCAGTACTTC.

The J gene is TRBJ2-7, the V gene TRBV28, with a tentative D call TRBD2 (5 bases). The CDR3 sequence is 13 residues long. The V gene's germline CDR1 is MDHEN and CDR2 SYDVKM. Deletions cut 5 bases from V and 2 bases from J, with 10 bases between. As DNA, the CDR3 is TGTGCCAGCAGTATGGACTTAGCCTACGAGCAGTACTTC. Protein product: CASSMDLAYEQYF.

The chain recombines TRBV29-1 with TRBJ2-1, with D possibly matching TRBD2 (6 bases). This CDR3 has 16 amino acids. The germline V gene encodes CDR1 SQVTM and CDR2 ANQGSEA. The germline V and J ends were trimmed by 1 base and 0 bases, with 13 bases remaining between them. CDR3 loop: CSVEGLAGLSYNEQFF. The CDR3 DNA reads as TGCAGCGTTGAAGGTTTGGCGGGACTCTCCTACAATGAGCAGTTCTTC.

The chain employs TRBV7-9 and TRBJ2-7; 10 positions match TRBD1. The V and J ends lost 4 bases and 2 bases, in that order; junction bases with no gene match: 8. The CDR3 length is 16 residues. Germline values: CDR1 SEHNR, CDR2 FQNEAQ (reference sequence). The DNA for the CDR3 is TGTGCCAGCAGCTCTTCAGACAGGGGGCATCCCTACGAGCAGTACTTC. Translated: CASSSSDRGHPYEQYF.

This clone was counted once. The chain recombines TRBV10-3 with TRBJ2-6; 7 nucleotides align to TRBD1. Germline V gives CDR1 ENHRY, CDR2 SYGVKD. V dropped 4 bases and J dropped 14; count of bases not matched to a gene: 5. The CDR3 consists of 12 residues. The CDR3 nucleotides are TGTGCCATCAGTGGCTCGACAGGGATCCTGACTTTC. It is translated as CAISGSTGILTF.

The chain is built from TRBV14 and TRBJ2-1; no reliable D call. CDR3 length equals 13 residues. Trimming took 2 bases from V and 0 from J, leaving 2 bases between them. Germline CDR1 reads SGHDN; CDR2 reads FVKESK. The CDR3 sequence: CASSQTSYNEQFF. The CDR3 DNA is TGTGCCAGCAGCCAAACCTCCTACAATGAGCAGTTCTTC.

This clone was recorded once. The V call is TRBV7-6, the J call TRBJ2-3; D could derive from TRBD1 or TRBD2 (6 bases each). CDR3 length equals 15 residues. V was clipped by 0 bases and J by 4 bases, with 11 bases between them. CDR1 is SGHVS and CDR2 is FNYEAQ in the germline V gene. In DNA form, the CDR3 reads TGTGCCAGCAGCTTAGCGGGGGGCTGGGCAGATACGCAGTATTTT. It specifies CASSLAGGWADTQYF.

V usage is TRBV6-7 and J usage is TRBJ2-3, with a tentative D call TRBD2 (6 bases). TRBV6-7 belongs to the ORF category, with a function that is uncertain. The CDR3 length is 17 residues. V lost 0 bases and J 3 bases, leaving 16 bases between the germline ends. CDR3 sequence (DNA): TGTGCCAGCAGTTACTCGATGGCCAGCGGGCCAACAGATACGCAGTATTTT. It is translated as CASSYSMASGPTDTQYF.

This chain uses TRBV7-9 with TRBJ2-7; tentatively, D is TRBD2 (6 bases). Germline V gene sequence: CDR1 SEHNR, CDR2 FQNEAQ (reference sequence). With 6 bases removed from V and 6 bases from J, the gap between germline ends came to 15 bases. CDR3 size: 13 residues. The CDR3: CASRLAGRGEQYF. CDR3 DNA: TGTGCCAGCAGACTCGCGGGGCGGGGCGAGCAGTACTTC.

The chain has TRBV28 and TRBJ2-1; 7 bases agree with TRBD1. V lost 8 bases, J lost 4 bases, and 2 bases stayed unmatched. This CDR3 is built from 12 residues. Germline lookup yields CDR1 MDHEN and CDR2 SYDVKM. In DNA, the CDR3 is TGTGCCAGCCGACAGGGATACAATGAGCAGTTCTTC. Residues: CASRQGYNEQFF.

This chain connects TRBV7-9 to TRBJ2-2; TRBD2 aligns across 10 bases. V shed 5 bases and J 10 bases; nucleotides not matched to a gene: 13. In germline, CDR1 is SEHNR, CDR2 FQNEAQ (reference sequence). The CDR3 spans 16 residues. CDR3 in DNA: TGTGCCAGCAGCCCCGTTGAAGCGGGAGGGCCTAAGGAGCTGTTTTTT. Protein sequence: CASSPVEAGGPKELFF.

The chain is built from TRBV19 and TRBJ2-7, with D possibly matching TRBD1 (6 bases). With 3 bases removed from V and 2 bases from J, the gap between germline ends came to 14 bases. This CDR3 is 15 amino acids long. Germline CDR1 is LNHDA and CDR2 is SQIVND (reference sequence). The CDR3 is CASSIVPGEPYEQYF. Written as DNA, the CDR3 is TGTGCCAGTAGTATTGTCCCAGGGGAGCCCTACGAGCAGTACTTC.

V is TRBV6-1 and J is TRBJ2-1, with 8 bases that match TRBD2. V shed 4 bases, J shed 6 bases, and the junction held 17 bases outside the gene matches. CDR1 is MNHNS and CDR2 is SASEGT in the germline V gene. The CDR3 contains 18 residues. Here the CDR3 reads CASSARTSGSSVSNEQFF. CDR3 in DNA: TGTGCCAGCAGTGCCCGGACCAGCGGGAGTAGTGTTAGCAATGAGCAGTTCTTC.

The rearrangement uses TRBV29-1 and TRBJ2-1; possibly TRBD1 for D (6 bases). Trimming pared 8 bases from V and 0 bases from J, leaving 14 bases between. The CDR3 covers 14 residues. CDR1 is SQVTM, CDR2 ANQGSEA, per germline. The CDR3 reads CSLRGGYSYNEQFF. The CDR3 DNA sequence: TGCAGCCTCCGAGGGGGATACTCCTACAATGAGCAGTTCTTC.

About this clone: Other DNA sequences within the sample encode an identical CDR3. The chain carries TRBV2 and TRBJ2-7; D gene uncertain. Between the trimmed V and J ends, which lost 3 bases and 1 base, there was a span of 4 bases. The germline V gene has CDR1 SNHLY and CDR2 FYNNEI. The CDR3 has 12 residues. This CDR3 is CASSEESYEQYF. CDR3 coding DNA: TGTGCCAGCAGTGAGGAGTCCTACGAGCAGTACTTC.

The chain uses TRBV10-3 and TRBJ1-5; 9 bases agree with TRBD1. The CDR3 runs to 14 residues. Germline-derived CDR1 and CDR2 are ENHRY and SYGVKD. J gave up 9 bases and V 10 bases, and 13 bases lay outside the gene matches. CDR3 DNA: TGTGCCAGCGACGAGACAGGACAGGGGTTGCCCCAGCATTTT. Its protein product is CASDETGQGLPQHF.